A selection of T cell receptor beta chains follows, all from one sample in a study of blood T cell repertoires in COVID-19. Sequencing was performed with immunoSEQ multiplex PCR; in TCRdb, only in-frame clones are kept and a portion is missing. The table has about 250,000 clones, about 83% seen once; the top ten hold 4% to 4.5%. The material sequenced was peripheral blood. All receptors derive from a man aged 45 to 65 with acute or convalescent COVID-19. Both conserved end residues are part of each CDR3. The D gene is left open where the match is weak. Clone sizes are given selectively: once, few, many, or a class where the clone is expanded.

v_call: TRBV15
j_call: TRBJ1-1
clone_size: -
d_call: -
cdr3_aa: CATSRDRIAYTEAFF

v_call: TRBV18
j_call: TRBJ2-1
clone_size: -
d_call: TRBD2
cdr3_aa: CASSPPERELLYNEQFF

v_call: TRBV2
j_call: TRBJ2-6
clone_size: -
d_call: TRBD2
cdr3_aa: CASSDTPSGGPWGANVLTF

v_call: TRBV27
j_call: TRBJ2-3
clone_size: -
d_call: TRBD2
cdr3_aa: CASSPSGRSDTQYF

v_call: TRBV6-5
j_call: TRBJ2-2
clone_size: -
d_call: -
cdr3_aa: CASRGGNRNTGELFF

v_call: TRBV19
j_call: TRBJ1-4
clone_size: -
d_call: TRBD1
cdr3_aa: CASSRWGQGNEKLFF

v_call: TRBV5-1
j_call: TRBJ2-5
clone_size: -
d_call: -
cdr3_aa: CASSLQGRDQETQYF

v_call: TRBV5-1
j_call: TRBJ1-1
clone_size: -
d_call: TRBD1
cdr3_aa: CASSPDGTGKNTEAFF

v_call: TRBV28
j_call: TRBJ1-1
clone_size: -
d_call: -
cdr3_aa: CASTPRDTEAFF

v_call: TRBV4-1
j_call: TRBJ2-7
clone_size: -
d_call: -
cdr3_aa: CASSQDDIAGSYEQYF

v_call: TRBV5-8
j_call: TRBJ2-1
clone_size: -
d_call: TRBD2
cdr3_aa: CASSLDSGSSYNEQFF

v_call: TRBV15
j_call: TRBJ2-7
clone_size: -
d_call: -
cdr3_aa: CATSRGRGEQYF

v_call: TRBV5-1
j_call: TRBJ1-6
clone_size: -
d_call: -
cdr3_aa: CASSLETAMAPLHF

v_call: TRBV4-1
j_call: TRBJ1-2
clone_size: -
d_call: TRBD1
cdr3_aa: CASSQLTTGTVYGYTF

v_call: TRBV7-3
j_call: TRBJ1-6
clone_size: -
d_call: -
cdr3_aa: CASSLMADSPLHF

v_call: TRBV5-5
j_call: TRBJ1-1
clone_size: -
d_call: -
cdr3_aa: CASSLKGHGGEAFF

v_call: TRBV6-1
j_call: TRBJ1-2
clone_size: few
d_call: TRBD1
cdr3_aa: CASSELGGQGWYGYTF

v_call: TRBV5-1
j_call: TRBJ1-6
clone_size: -
d_call: -
cdr3_aa: CASSFQTGSPLHF

v_call: TRBV12-5
j_call: TRBJ1-4
clone_size: few
d_call: TRBD1
cdr3_aa: CASGLRTGPGEKLFF

v_call: TRBV11-3
j_call: TRBJ2-7
clone_size: -
d_call: TRBD2
cdr3_aa: CASSRTSGSSYEQYF

v_call: TRBV2
j_call: TRBJ2-3
clone_size: -
d_call: TRBD1
cdr3_aa: CASSDPDQGADTQYF

v_call: TRBV5-8
j_call: TRBJ2-5
clone_size: -
d_call: -
cdr3_aa: CASRPRDRQGGAQYF

v_call: TRBV5-4
j_call: TRBJ1-2
clone_size: -
d_call: -
cdr3_aa: CASSHPILLDYGYTF

v_call: TRBV27
j_call: TRBJ1-1
clone_size: -
d_call: -
cdr3_aa: CASSFSMNTEAFF

v_call: TRBV18
j_call: TRBJ1-1
clone_size: few
d_call: -
cdr3_aa: CATLGIRNTEAFF

v_call: TRBV5-4
j_call: TRBJ1-5
clone_size: -
d_call: -
cdr3_aa: CASSLDGGRYQPQHF

v_call: TRBV3-1/TRBV3-2
j_call: TRBJ2-5
clone_size: -
d_call: -
cdr3_aa: CASSPDSLRETQYF

v_call: TRBV19
j_call: TRBJ2-3
clone_size: -
d_call: -
cdr3_aa: CASSTGFGTDTQYF

v_call: TRBV7-6
j_call: TRBJ2-1
clone_size: -
d_call: -
cdr3_aa: CASSFGAREQFF

v_call: TRBV7-8
j_call: TRBJ1-5
clone_size: -
d_call: TRBD1
cdr3_aa: CASSQDRNNQPQHF

v_call: TRBV6-5
j_call: TRBJ1-6
clone_size: -
d_call: TRBD1
cdr3_aa: CASSYSLTGMNSPLHF

v_call: TRBV6-4
j_call: TRBJ2-1
clone_size: -
d_call: -
cdr3_aa: CASSESPGAYNEQFF

v_call: TRBV2
j_call: TRBJ1-1
clone_size: -
d_call: TRBD1
cdr3_aa: CASITGVWDTEAFF

v_call: TRBV7-9
j_call: TRBJ2-1
clone_size: -
d_call: -
cdr3_aa: CASSFVSIGAWEQFF

v_call: TRBV9
j_call: TRBJ2-7
clone_size: -
d_call: TRBD2
cdr3_aa: CASSVRAPRLAGQYEQYF

v_call: TRBV9
j_call: TRBJ2-7
clone_size: -
d_call: TRBD2
cdr3_aa: CASSVGLAGTYEQYF

v_call: TRBV18
j_call: TRBJ2-5
clone_size: -
d_call: -
cdr3_aa: CASSPPGREETQYF

v_call: TRBV4-1
j_call: TRBJ2-7
clone_size: -
d_call: -
cdr3_aa: CASSQGRGTAYEQYF

v_call: TRBV14
j_call: TRBJ1-2
clone_size: -
d_call: -
cdr3_aa: CASSQDPRGGSGYTF

v_call: TRBV18
j_call: TRBJ1-2
clone_size: -
d_call: -
cdr3_aa: CASSRGANYGYTF

v_call: TRBV29-1
j_call: TRBJ1-2
clone_size: -
d_call: -
cdr3_aa: CSVQPAWGGYGYTF

v_call: TRBV2
j_call: TRBJ1-1
clone_size: -
d_call: -
cdr3_aa: CASSDRRRGTEAFF

v_call: TRBV12-3/TRBV12-4
j_call: TRBJ2-5
clone_size: -
d_call: -
cdr3_aa: CASSFKETQYF

v_call: TRBV4-1
j_call: TRBJ2-7
clone_size: few
d_call: -
cdr3_aa: CASSHDRAYEQYF

v_call: TRBV19
j_call: TRBJ2-3
clone_size: once
d_call: TRBD2
cdr3_aa: CASRGSGRGPDTQYF

v_call: TRBV3-1/TRBV3-2
j_call: TRBJ2-2
clone_size: medium-sized
d_call: -
cdr3_aa: CASSQDWETGELFF